This T cell receptor (beta chain) was recorded in a study of cytomegalovirus exposure and HLA in healthy donors. This clone is a singleton in its sample. Its specificity is not known. The study's findings and limits: It was shown in a later analysis that HLA-associated TCR beta chains were more clonally expanded than other, equally common chains. V- and J-gene trimming in TCR beta was tied to a missense DCLRE1C variant by an analysis performed later. The study listed roughly 160 cytomegalovirus-associated TCR beta chains. Rarity characterized most TCR sequences, yet some public TCRs appeared in many donors.

The V end lost 0 bases, the J end lost 2 bases, and 9 bases lay between the germline ends. The CDR3 consists of 15 residues. CDR1 and CDR2 (germline): SGDLS, YYNGEE. Both 60 Vbeta primers and 13 Jbeta primers went into the PCR. Sequencing was performed with immunoSEQ multiplex PCR; in TCRdb, only in-frame clones are kept and a portion is missing. The repertoire holds roughly 150,000 clones, with roughly 80% as singletons. Source material: PBMCs. V and J are TRBV9 and TRBJ2-1, with no clear D. The TCR was taken from a male donor in good health and CMV-seronegative. CDR3 nucleotides: TGTGCCAGCAGCGTAGGCAGGCGCCCCTACAATGAGCAGTTCTTC. It translates to CASSVGRRPYNEQFF.